This T cell receptor (beta chain) appears in the sequencing data of a study of CD8 T cells in Susac syndrome. Looked up from germline, CDR1 is MDHEN and CDR2 is SYDVKM. Unmatched junction bases numbered 13, after V lost 5 bases and J lost 0 bases. This CDR3 region has 19 residues. The RNA, roughly 0.5 to 1 ug, was put through reverse transcription using random hexamers. Across 54 Vbeta and 13 Jbeta, TCR beta CDR3 was amplified with immunoSEQ multiplex PCR. TCRdb ran MiXCR on the immunoSEQ multiplex PCR reads and lists one entry per CDR3 protein. The profile covers roughly 120,000 distinct CDR3 sequences, with approximately 93% appearing a single time and 0.085% to 0.095% taken by the ten largest. Sequencing of TCR beta was performed on blood CD8+ and CD4+ T cells. The multiple sclerosis controls were treatment-naive patients affected by stable or active relapsing-remitting disease.

The V gene is TRBV28, the J gene TRBJ2-4; 10 bases are shared with TRBD2. The sequence derives from a human donor with multiple sclerosis. Sequenced material: CD4+ T cells from PBMCs. The CDR3, as DNA: TGTGCCAGCAGTCTTAGCGGGGGGCCGATCCGGCTAGCCAAAAACATTCAGTACTTC. Amino acid sequence: CASSLSGGPIRLAKNIQYF.